This TCR beta chain was identified during a study of tumor-infiltrating lymphocytes in primary liver carcinoma. DNA and RNA were both co-extracted from about 20-30 mg of bulk tissue that had not been sorted. Primary liver carcinoma in the patients was surgically resected. No treatment had been given to the patients, who were chronically infected with HBV. Viable tumor cell content exceeded 85% in every tumor sample. Synthesis of TCR beta cDNA was carried out from about 500 ng total RNA with a constant-region primer. Three nested multiplex PCR rounds, a slightly modified ARM-PCR, produced the libraries for TCR beta. In the first two PCR rounds, TRBV1-TRBV30 forward primers were paired with a C-beta reverse primer, and each round lasted about 9 cycles. Using its own MiXCR run on the multiplex PCR reads, TCRdb lists one record per CDR3 protein. The table has fewer than 150,000 distinct CDR3 sequences, 55% to 75% seen once.

Germline CDR1 reads MDHEN; CDR2 reads SYDVKM. The CDR3 loop spans 14 amino acids. Trimming took 3 bases from V and 2 from J, leaving 8 bases between them. The TCR comes from a woman in her sixties or seventies with primary liver carcinoma and hepatitis B virus infection. The chain recombines TRBV28 with TRBJ2-1; weak D call: TRBD2 (5 bases). Input material: liver tumor tissue from sampling region 1. Subset: tumor region T1, superior pole. DNA of the CDR3: TGTGCCAGCAGTTTGAGAGGGCCCTACAATGAGCAGTTCTTC. Protein product: CASSLRGPYNEQFF.